This T cell receptor (beta chain) was observed in a study of CD8+CD57+ T cells in acquired aplastic anemia. As for the study in general: Isolated CD4+ and CD8+ cells, once sorted, yielded DNA averaging around 2.9 ug. Regarding the study as a whole: Patients shared around 31 CD8+ CDR3 sequences with controls. Levels of CD8+ Simpson's diversity were not significantly distinct in patients versus controls.

A note on this clonotype: Its antigen is currently unknown.

Profiling that covered TCR beta VDJ and CDR3 relied on genomic DNA as its template. TCRdb used MiXCR to reprocess the reads, holding one entry per CDR3 protein. This sample has 450,000 to 600,000 distinct CDR3 sequences, with roughly a third found just once. Patients chosen for sequencing had shown CD8+CD57+ cell expansion by flow cytometry. V dropped 11 bases and J dropped 4; count of bases not matched to a gene: 13. Germline V gene lookup returns CDR1 KGHDR and CDR2 SFDVKD. This CDR3 is built from 15 residues. Sequenced: sorted CD4+, CD8+, or CD8+CD57+ T cells (not recorded which) from PBMCs. The chain recombines TRBV24-1 with TRBJ2-7, with 10 positions matching TRBD1. This receptor was taken from a human donor with aplastic anemia. CDR3 residues: CASSSAGTGAYEQYF. Here the CDR3 DNA reads TGTGCCAGCTCATCTGCCGGGACAGGGGCGTACGAGCAGTACTTC.